The 12 T cell receptor beta chains below were found in one sample sequenced in a study of blood T cell repertoires in COVID-19. TCRdb keeps only in-frame clones here, not all; method: immunoSEQ multiplex PCR. This table has under 300,000 clones, 82% appearing once. The sample was peripheral blood. The receptor set was obtained from a woman of 80 years or more with active or convalescent COVID-19.

This clone was detected once. Other DNA sequences within the sample encode an identical CDR3. This chain uses TRBV12-3 or TRBV12-4 with TRBJ2-7, with a weak D call TRBD1 (6 bases). V was cut by 5 bases and J by 3 bases, with 8 bases left in between. There are 12 residues in the CDR3. CDR3: CASSQQGYEQYF. The CDR3 bases are TGTGCCAGCAGTCAACAGGGCTACGAGCAGTACTTC.

This sequence joins TRBV2 and TRBJ1-1; no firm D call. The CDR3 extends over 16 amino acids. Germline loops: CDR1 SNHLY, CDR2 FYNNEI. V dropped 4 bases and J dropped 1 base, with 16 bases sitting between them. The CDR3 nucleotides read TGTGCCAGCAGTGGAGACTCCAACCCGTCGAACACTGAAGCTTTCTTT. It yields the protein CASSGDSNPSNTEAFF.

The CDR3 nucleotides read TGCGCCAGCCCCGTTTGCGGAGGGAATGAAAAACTGTTTTTT. This translates into CASPVCGGNEKLFF. V and J are TRBV23-1 and TRBJ1-4; D is unclear. TRBV23-1 is designated an ORF whose function remains uncertain. CDR3 length equals 14 residues. V lost 8 bases and J 5 bases, leaving 15 bases between the germline ends.

The genes are TRBV28 and TRBJ1-5; a possible D gene is TRBD1 (5 bases). The V end was cut by 0 bases, the J end by 5 bases, with 11 bases between. The CDR3 is made up of 15 amino acids. The germline V gene encodes CDR1 MDHEN and CDR2 SYDVKM. The CDR3 nucleotides are TGTGCCAGCAGTTTATGGGGGGGAAGTGATCAGCCCCAGCATTTT. Residues: CASSLWGGSDQPQHF.

The rearrangement joins TRBV28 to TRBJ1-6; 7 positions match TRBD1. V was pared by 5 bases and J by 11 bases, with 9 bases of the junction left unmatched. Germline CDR1 MDHEN, CDR2 SYDVKM. The CDR3 has 14 amino acids. The CDR3 region is CASSPGQAGTPLHF. The CDR3 DNA follows: TGTGCCAGCAGTCCAGGACAGGCCGGGACACCCCTCCACTTT.

This clone was seen more than once but under ten times. The chain recombines TRBV2 with TRBJ2-7; no reliable D call. CDR1 is SNHLY and CDR2 is FYNNEI in the germline V gene. V was shortened by 6 bases and J by 2 bases, with 14 bases between the two germline ends. The CDR3 is 14 amino acids. DNA for the CDR3: TGTGCCAGCAGCCTCCGAAGCTATACCTACGAGCAGTACTTC. This encodes CASSLRSYTYEQYF.

V usage is TRBV5-1 and J usage is TRBJ2-5; possibly TRBD1 for D (6 bases). Germline V gene lookup returns CDR1 SGHRS and CDR2 YFSETQ. CDR3 size: 16 residues. V was pared by 1 base and J by 1 base, with 14 bases between. This CDR3 reads CASSLLFGGSQETQYF. CDR3 bases: TGCGCCAGCAGCTTGTTATTTGGGGGCTCCCAAGAGACCCAGTACTTC. The full variable domain, with the rest looked up from reference TRBV5-1 and TRBJ2-5, is KAGVTQTPRYLIKTRGQQVTLSCSPISGHRSVSWYQQTPGQGLQFLFEYFSETQRNKGNFPGRFSGRQFSNSRSEMNVSTLELGDSALYLCASSLLFGGSQETQYFGPGTRLLVL.

The chain combines TRBV4-1 with TRBJ2-5; 12 positions agree with TRBD2. Trimming cost V 0 bases and J 4 bases; bases outside gene matches: 3. The CDR3 extends over 16 amino acids. The germline V gene encodes CDR1 MGHRA and CDR2 YSYEKL. DNA for the CDR3: TGCGCCAGCAGCCAAGATTCACTAGCGGGAGGAGAGACCCAGTACTTC. This codes for CASSQDSLAGGETQYF.

The rearrangement joins TRBV3-1 (or the pseudogene TRBV3-2) to TRBJ2-7, with D perhaps TRBD1 (7 bases). This CDR3 contains 18 residues. V was clipped by 0 bases and J by 0 bases, with 18 bases between them. Germline V gene lookup returns CDR1 LGHDT and CDR2 YNNKEL (reference sequence). The CDR3 coding sequence is TGTGCCAGCAGCCAAGATCTTTGGGGGGCAGGGGGCTCCTACGAGCAGTACTTC. This gives the protein CASSQDLWGAGGSYEQYF.

There are a few counts of this clone. V usage is TRBV5-1 and J usage is TRBJ2-5; 10 nucleotides match TRBD2. V was pared by 4 bases and J by 5 bases, with 11 bases of the junction left unmatched. The CDR3 extends over 16 amino acids. CDR1 and CDR2 from the germline V gene are SGHRS and YFSETQ. The DNA of the CDR3 is TGCGCCAGCAGCCTCTCCCCGAGCGGGAGGGGGGAGACCCAGTACTTC. Encoded protein: CASSLSPSGRGETQYF.

This clone appeared a single time. The rearrangement links TRBV5-1 to TRBJ2-3, with 16 bases fitting TRBD2. Losses at the gene ends were 4 bases for V and 6 bases for J; bases not matched to a gene: 5. The CDR3 totals 16 residues. The V gene's germline CDR1 is SGHRS and CDR2 YFSETQ. CDR3 protein: CASSHGTSGGADTQYF. The CDR3 region has the DNA TGCGCCAGCAGCCACGGGACTAGCGGGGGGGCCGATACGCAGTATTTT.

The V call is TRBV5-1, the J call TRBJ2-1; TRBD2 matches at 10 bases. Germline V gene sequence: CDR1 SGHRS, CDR2 YFSETQ. The CDR3 sequence is 13 residues long. Trimming removed 0 bases from V and 14 bases from J; junction bases left unmatched: 5. The CDR3 sequence is CASSLEGSGGKFF. CDR3 bases: TGCGCCAGCAGCTTGGAGGGTAGCGGGGGGAAGTTCTTC.